A selection of T cell receptor beta chains follows, all from one sample in a study of a mutant IDH1 vaccine in newly diagnosed glioma. Data came from immunoSEQ multiplex PCR; TCRdb stores just in-frame clones and leaves some out. The sample consists of about 120,000 clones, about 90% of them appearing once. Their recognized antigens are unknown. Sequenced here: PBMCs, sampled from a glioma patient whose treatment included an IDH1 peptide vaccine. Source of these receptors: a woman aged 45-60 years with glioma. The CDR3 runs from the conserved cysteine through the conserved F or W. The D gene is left open where the match is weak. Part of the rows lack a size; the others show once, few, many or a class for expanded clones.

J	V	D	size	DNA	CDR3
TRBJ2-7	TRBV6-5	-	-	TGTGCCAGCAGTAACAGGGTAATTCCCTACGAGCAGTACTTC	CASSNRVIPYEQYF
TRBJ1-6	TRBV7-3	-	-	TGTGCCAGCAGCTTCAGGCAGGATTCACCCCTCCACTTT	CASSFRQDSPLHF
TRBJ1-2	TRBV6-8	-	-	TGTGCCAGCAGTGAAAGCTATGGCTACACCTTC	CASSESYGYTF
TRBJ2-3	TRBV5-1	TRBD2	-	TGCGCCAGCAGCTTAGCGGGAGATCAAGATACGCAGTATTTT	CASSLAGDQDTQYF
TRBJ1-2	TRBV7-9	TRBD1	-	TGTGCCAGCAGCTTCACCGACAGGGTGGATGGCTACACCTTC	CASSFTDRVDGYTF
TRBJ2-1	TRBV6-6	TRBD1	-	TGTGCCAGCAGGCCCGGGACAGGGGGCCTTTATGAGCAGTTCTTC	CASRPGTGGLYEQFF
TRBJ2-5	TRBV6-1	TRBD1	-	TGTGCCAGCAGGGAGGGGACAGGGCGAGAGACCCAGTACTTC	CASREGTGRETQYF
TRBJ2-3	TRBV19	-	-	TGTGCCAGTAAAGCGAAGCGGGGCACAGATACGCAGTATTTT	CASKAKRGTDTQYF
TRBJ1-1	TRBV27	-	-	TGTGCCAGCAGTTTATCCCGGGCCCGTAACACTGAAGCTTTCTTT	CASSLSRARNTEAFF
TRBJ2-5	TRBV10-3	TRBD2	-	TGTGCCATCAGCTCCAGACTAGCGGGACCACAAGAGACCCAGTACTTC	CAISSRLAGPQETQYF
TRBJ2-7	TRBV10-3	TRBD1	-	TGTGCCATCAGCCGACAGGGGGCCTCCTACGAGCAGTACTTC	CAISRQGASYEQYF
TRBJ2-3	TRBV5-6	TRBD1	-	TGTGCCAGCAGCCCCGGGACAGGGGGCACGGATACGCAGTATTTT	CASSPGTGGTDTQYF
TRBJ1-6	TRBV28	-	-	TGTGCCAGCAGTTCCCCAGCGACACCCCTCCACTTT	CASSSPATPLHF
TRBJ2-1	TRBV10-2	TRBD1	-	TGCGCCAGCAGTGAGTCCGAGGGACAGTCCGAATCCTACAATGAGCAGTTCTTC	CASSESEGQSESYNEQFF
TRBJ2-7	TRBV11-2	-	few	TGTGCCAGCAGTTATTCCCATGGACAGAATAGGGTCGAGCAGTACTTC	CASSYSHGQNRVEQYF
TRBJ2-7	TRBV28	TRBD1	-	TGTGCCAGCACTCTCTGGGCAGGGGGCTCCTACGAGCAGTACTTC	CASTLWAGGSYEQYF
TRBJ2-1	TRBV6-5	TRBD2	-	TGTGCCAGCAGTTGGACTAGCGGAGGTTACAATGAGCAGTTCTTC	CASSWTSGGYNEQFF
TRBJ2-5	TRBV7-2	TRBD1	-	TGTGCCAGCAGCTTAGTGGACAGGGCTATCCAAGAGACCCAGTACTTC	CASSLVDRAIQETQYF
TRBJ1-2	TRBV27	TRBD1	-	TGTGCCAGCAGTGGACAGGGGGTCTATGGCTACACCTTC	CASSGQGVYGYTF
TRBJ2-2	TRBV5-6	TRBD1	once	TGTGCCAGCAGCTTCTGGACAGGGAAGGCCGGGGAGCTGTTTTTT	CASSFWTGKAGELFF
TRBJ1-4	TRBV15	-	-	TGTGCCACCAGGCTACCAGGGCTTTCTAATGAAAAACTGTTTTTT	CATRLPGLSNEKLFF
TRBJ2-5	TRBV5-1	-	-	TGCGCCAGCAGCTTGGGGCCGGGACTCGCGACAGAGACCCAGTACTTC	CASSLGPGLATETQYF
TRBJ2-7	TRBV28	TRBD2	-	TGTGCCAGCAGTTACTTGGGGACTAGGGCCTACGAGCAGTACTTC	CASSYLGTRAYEQYF
TRBJ1-2	TRBV19	-	-	TGTGCCAGTAGTATTCAAGAGGGGGTCCGGTATGGCTACACCTTC	CASSIQEGVRYGYTF
TRBJ2-1	TRBV5-1	TRBD2	-	TGCGCCAGCAGCTCACGCCCTACTAGCGCCAATGAGCAGTTCTTC	CASSSRPTSANEQFF
TRBJ1-5	TRBV16	TRBD1	-	TGTGCCAGCAGCCAAAGGGGACAGGGGAATCAGCCCCAGCATTTT	CASSQRGQGNQPQHF
TRBJ1-1	TRBV15	-	-	TGTGCCACCAGCAGAACCAGGGCCCCTCAGGCCACTGAAGCTTTCTTT	CATSRTRAPQATEAFF
TRBJ2-3	TRBV27	TRBD2	-	TGTGCCAGCAGTTCCGGACTAGCGGGAGTTGATACGCAGTATTTT	CASSSGLAGVDTQYF
TRBJ2-1	TRBV29-1	-	-	TGCAGCGTTCCTACAGGGAATGAGCAGTTCTTC	CSVPTGNEQFF
TRBJ2-7	TRBV27	TRBD2	few	TGTGCCACCCGACTAGCGGGTACCTACGAGCAGTACTTC	CATRLAGTYEQYF
TRBJ2-7	TRBV7-6	-	-	TGTGCCAGCAGCTTAGATGGGGGGCTATCTCCCCCCTACGAGCAGTACTTC	CASSLDGGLSPPYEQYF
TRBJ2-7	TRBV11-2	-	-	TGTGCCAGCAGCTCCCTGCATCGGCCCCACGAGCAGTACTTC	CASSSLHRPHEQYF
TRBJ1-5	TRBV27	-	-	TGTGCCAGCAGCCCTTATAGCAATCAGCCCCAGCATTTT	CASSPYSNQPQHF
TRBJ2-7	TRBV11-2	-	-	TGTGCCAGCAGCTTAGATAGGGGGTACGAGCAGTACTTC	CASSLDRGYEQYF
TRBJ2-1	TRBV11-1	-	-	TGTGCCAGCAGCCCAGGGGGGTCAGGACAGTCCAATGAGCAGTTCTTC	CASSPGGSGQSNEQFF
TRBJ2-5	TRBV13	-	-	TGTGCCAGCAGCTTAGGAGGGCTCGAGACCCAGTACTTC	CASSLGGLETQYF
TRBJ2-1	TRBV5-4	TRBD2	-	TGTGCCAGCAGCTCGGGAGGGAAGAACAATGAGCAGTTCTTC	CASSSGGKNNEQFF
TRBJ1-2	TRBV10-3	-	-	TGTGCCATCAGTGAGTCTGAGGGGCGGTATGGCTACACCTTC	CAISESEGRYGYTF
TRBJ1-4	TRBV7-9	-	-	TGTGCCAGCAGCTTAGTGGGGGGGAATGAAAAACTGTTTTTT	CASSLVGGNEKLFF